This entry describes one T cell receptor beta chain. CDR3 length: 15 residues. Germline V CDR1 and CDR2: ENHRY, SYGVKD. Trimming pared 6 bases from V and 7 bases from J, leaving 16 bases between. The data are from a study of blood T cell repertoires in COVID-19. Across the whole study: T cells, B-cell-depleted T cells, or PBMCs supplied cDNA or gDNA.

Authors' processing steps: Amplification with reference gene primers provided the estimates of nucleated cell counts. The data were produced by immunoSEQ multiplex PCR, yet TCRdb's version contains in-frame clones alone and is incomplete. Clone size and V and J calls were adopted from that table, with D and trimming inferred from the DNA. The table lists some 460,000 clones, approximately 86% of them singletons. Participants were placed into cohorts based on the clinical history they reported. Recovered participants had two consecutive negative NP/OP PCR tests, healthcare professional clearance, or symptom resolution.

The V call is TRBV10-3, the J call TRBJ1-6, with a tentative D call TRBD1 (5 bases). The source of this sequence is a woman aged 18-29 years who had recovered from COVID-19. Sequencing was carried out using PBMCs or T cells enriched from blood (not recorded which). The CDR3: CAIRDTSSENSPLHF. The CDR3 DNA sequence: TGTGCCATCAGGGACACGTCCTCGGAAAATTCACCCCTCCACTTT.